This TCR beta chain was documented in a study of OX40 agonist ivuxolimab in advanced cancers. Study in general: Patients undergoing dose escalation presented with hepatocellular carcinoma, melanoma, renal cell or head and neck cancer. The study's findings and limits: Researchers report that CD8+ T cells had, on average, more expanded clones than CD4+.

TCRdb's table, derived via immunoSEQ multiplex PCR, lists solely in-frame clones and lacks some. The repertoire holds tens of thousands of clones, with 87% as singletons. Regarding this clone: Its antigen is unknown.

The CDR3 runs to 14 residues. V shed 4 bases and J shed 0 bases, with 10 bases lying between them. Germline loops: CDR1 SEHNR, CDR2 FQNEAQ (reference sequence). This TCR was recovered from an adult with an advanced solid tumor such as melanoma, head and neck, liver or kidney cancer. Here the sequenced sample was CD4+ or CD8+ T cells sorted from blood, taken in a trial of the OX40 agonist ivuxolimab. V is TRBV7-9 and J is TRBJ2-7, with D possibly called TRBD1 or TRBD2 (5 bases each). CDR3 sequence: CASSWGWSSYEQYF. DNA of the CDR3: TGTGCCAGCAGCTGGGGGTGGAGCTCCTACGAGCAGTACTTC.